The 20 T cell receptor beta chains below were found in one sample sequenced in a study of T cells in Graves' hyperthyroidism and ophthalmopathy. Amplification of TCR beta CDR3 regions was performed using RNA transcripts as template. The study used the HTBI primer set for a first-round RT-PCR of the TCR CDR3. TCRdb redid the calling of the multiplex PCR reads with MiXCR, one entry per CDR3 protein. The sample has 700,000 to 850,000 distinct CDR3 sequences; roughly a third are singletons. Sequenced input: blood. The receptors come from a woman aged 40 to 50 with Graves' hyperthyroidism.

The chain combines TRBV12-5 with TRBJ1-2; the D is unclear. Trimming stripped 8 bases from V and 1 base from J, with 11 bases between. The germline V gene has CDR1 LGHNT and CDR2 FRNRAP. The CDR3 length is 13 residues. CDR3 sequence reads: CASQPADNYGYTF. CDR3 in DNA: TGTGCTAGTCAGCCAGCTGATAACTATGGCTACACCTTC.

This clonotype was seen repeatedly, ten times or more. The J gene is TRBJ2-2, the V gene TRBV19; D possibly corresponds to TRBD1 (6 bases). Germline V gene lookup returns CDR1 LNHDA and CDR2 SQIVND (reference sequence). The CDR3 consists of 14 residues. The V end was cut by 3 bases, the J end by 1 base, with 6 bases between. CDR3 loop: CASSMTGNTGELFF. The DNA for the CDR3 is TGTGCCAGTAGTATGACAGGGAACACCGGGGAGCTGTTTTTT.

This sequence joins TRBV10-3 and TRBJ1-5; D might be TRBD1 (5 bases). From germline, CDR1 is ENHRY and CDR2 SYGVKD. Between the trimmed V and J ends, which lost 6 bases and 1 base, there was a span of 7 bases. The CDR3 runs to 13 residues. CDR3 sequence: CAIRGDSNQPQHF. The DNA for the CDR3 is TGTGCCATCAGGGGGGACAGCAATCAGCCCCAGCATTTT.

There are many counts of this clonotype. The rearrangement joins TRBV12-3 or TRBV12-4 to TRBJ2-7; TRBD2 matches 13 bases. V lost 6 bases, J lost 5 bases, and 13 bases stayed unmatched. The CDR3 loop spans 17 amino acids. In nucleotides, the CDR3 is TGTGCCAGCAGCACTACACTAGCGGGAGGGCCGTTGAACGAGCAGTACTTC. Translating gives CASSTTLAGGPLNEQYF.

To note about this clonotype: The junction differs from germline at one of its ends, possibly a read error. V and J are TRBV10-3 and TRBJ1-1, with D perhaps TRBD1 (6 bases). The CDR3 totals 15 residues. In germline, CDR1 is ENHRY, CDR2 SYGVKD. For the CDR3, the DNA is TGTGCCATCAGTGATCCCGGGAGGGGGAACACTGAAGTTTTCTTT. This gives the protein CAISDPGRGNTEVFF.

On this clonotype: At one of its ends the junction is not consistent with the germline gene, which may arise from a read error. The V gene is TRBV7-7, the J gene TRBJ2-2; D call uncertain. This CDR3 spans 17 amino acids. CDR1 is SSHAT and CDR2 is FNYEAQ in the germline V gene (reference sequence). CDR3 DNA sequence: TGTGCTAGCAGCTTAAACGTGGCAGGTTGGAGCACCGGGGAGCTGTTTTTT. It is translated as CASSLNVAGWSTGELFF.

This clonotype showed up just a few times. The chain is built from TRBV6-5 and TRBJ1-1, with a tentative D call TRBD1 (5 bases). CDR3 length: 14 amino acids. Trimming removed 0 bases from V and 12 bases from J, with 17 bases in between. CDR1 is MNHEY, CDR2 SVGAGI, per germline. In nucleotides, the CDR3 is TGTGCCAGCAGTTACTCACCCAGGGCCGGAGCCCCTTTCTTT. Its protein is CASSYSPRAGAPFF.

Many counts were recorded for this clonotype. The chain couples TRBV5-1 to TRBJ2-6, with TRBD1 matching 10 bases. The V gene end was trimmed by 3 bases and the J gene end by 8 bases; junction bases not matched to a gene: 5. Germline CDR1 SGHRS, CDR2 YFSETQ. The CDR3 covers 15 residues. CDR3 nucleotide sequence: TGCGCCAGCAGCTCCCCGACAGGGGGCCCCAACGTCCTGACTTTC. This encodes CASSSPTGGPNVLTF. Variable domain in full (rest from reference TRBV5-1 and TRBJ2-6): KAGVTQTPRYLIKTRGQQVTLSCSPISGHRSVSWYQQTPGQGLQFLFEYFSETQRNKGNFPGRFSGRQFSNSRSEMNVSTLELGDSALYLCASSSPTGGPNVLTFGAGSRLTVL.

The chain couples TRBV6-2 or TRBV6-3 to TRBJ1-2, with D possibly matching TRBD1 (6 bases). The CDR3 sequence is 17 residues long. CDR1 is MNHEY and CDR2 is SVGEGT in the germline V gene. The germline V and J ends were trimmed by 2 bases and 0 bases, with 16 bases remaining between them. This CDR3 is CASSYEAGDSANYGYTF. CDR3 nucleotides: TGTGCCAGCAGTTACGAGGCAGGGGATTCCGCTAACTATGGCTACACCTTC.

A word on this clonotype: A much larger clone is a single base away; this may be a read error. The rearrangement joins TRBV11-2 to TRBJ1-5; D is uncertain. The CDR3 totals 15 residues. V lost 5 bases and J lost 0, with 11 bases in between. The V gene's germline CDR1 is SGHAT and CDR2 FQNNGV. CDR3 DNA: TGTGCCAGCAGCCTCCTCCGTTATAGCAATCAGCCCCAGCATTTT. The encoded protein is CASSLLRYSNQPQHF. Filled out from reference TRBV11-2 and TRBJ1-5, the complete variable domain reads EAGVAQSPRYKIIEKRQSVAFWCNPISGHATLYWYQQILGQGPKLLIQFQNNGVVDDSQLPKDRFSAERLKGVDSTLKIQPAKLEDSAVYLCASSLLRYSNQPQHFGDGTRLSIL.

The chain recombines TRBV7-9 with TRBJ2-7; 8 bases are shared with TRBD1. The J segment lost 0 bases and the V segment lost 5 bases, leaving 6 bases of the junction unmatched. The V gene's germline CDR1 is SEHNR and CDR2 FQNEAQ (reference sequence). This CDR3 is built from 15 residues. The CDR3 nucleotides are TGTGCCAGCAGCCGCCGACAGGGGCCCTCCTACGAGCAGTACTTC. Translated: CASSRRQGPSYEQYF.

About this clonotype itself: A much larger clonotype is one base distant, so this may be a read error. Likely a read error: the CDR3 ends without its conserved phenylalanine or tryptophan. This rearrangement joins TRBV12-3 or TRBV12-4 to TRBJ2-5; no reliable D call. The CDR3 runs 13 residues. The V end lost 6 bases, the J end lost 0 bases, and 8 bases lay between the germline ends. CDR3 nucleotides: TGTGCCAGCAGCTTAAATGACCAAGAGACCCAGTACCTC. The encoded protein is CASSLNDQETQYL.

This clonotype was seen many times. CDR3 region: CSAQKGGEEQYF. The CDR3 DNA follows: TGCAGCGCCCAAAAGGGGGGGGAGGAGCAGTACTTC. The rearrangement links TRBV29-1 to TRBJ2-7, with a weak D call TRBD2 (7 bases). This CDR3 region has 12 residues. The germline V and J ends were trimmed by 7 bases and 7 bases, with 17 bases remaining between them. From germline, CDR1 is SQVTM and CDR2 ANQGSEA.

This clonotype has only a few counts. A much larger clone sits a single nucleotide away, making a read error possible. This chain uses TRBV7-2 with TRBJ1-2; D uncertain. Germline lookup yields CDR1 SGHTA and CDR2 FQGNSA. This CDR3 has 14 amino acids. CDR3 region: CASSLEARNYDYTF. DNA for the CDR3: TGTGCCAGCAGCTTAGAGGCACGGAACTATGACTACACCTTC.

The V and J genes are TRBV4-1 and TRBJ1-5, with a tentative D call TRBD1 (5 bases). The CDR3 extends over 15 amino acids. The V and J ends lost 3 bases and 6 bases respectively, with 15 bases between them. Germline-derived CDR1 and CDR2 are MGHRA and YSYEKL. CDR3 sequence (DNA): TGCGCCAGCAGCCAGACAGAACATCGGGGTCAGCCCCAGCATTTT. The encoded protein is CASSQTEHRGQPQHF.

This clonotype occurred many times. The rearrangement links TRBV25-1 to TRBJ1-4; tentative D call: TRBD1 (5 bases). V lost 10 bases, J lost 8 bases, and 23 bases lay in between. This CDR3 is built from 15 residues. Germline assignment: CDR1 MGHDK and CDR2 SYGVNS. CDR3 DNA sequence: TGTGCCACCCTCCTTGGGGGGGGAGAATTGGAAAAACTGTTTTTT. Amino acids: CATLLGGGELEKLFF.

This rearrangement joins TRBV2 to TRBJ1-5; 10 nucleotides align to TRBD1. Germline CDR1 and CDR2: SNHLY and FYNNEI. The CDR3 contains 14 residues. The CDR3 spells CARDGQGGNQPQHF. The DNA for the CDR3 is TGTGCTAGAGATGGACAGGGGGGCAATCAGCCCCAGCATTTT.

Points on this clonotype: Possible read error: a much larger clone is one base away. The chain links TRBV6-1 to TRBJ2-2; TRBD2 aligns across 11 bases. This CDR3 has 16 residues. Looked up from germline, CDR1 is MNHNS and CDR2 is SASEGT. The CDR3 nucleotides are TGTGCCAGCAGTGCCATAGCGGGGGGGATGACCGGGGAGCTGTCTTTT. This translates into CASSAIAGGMTGELSF.

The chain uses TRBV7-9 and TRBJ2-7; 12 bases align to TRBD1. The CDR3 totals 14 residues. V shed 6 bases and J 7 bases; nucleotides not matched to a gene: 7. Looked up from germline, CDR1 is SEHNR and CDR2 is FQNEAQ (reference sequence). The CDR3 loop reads CASRSGQGAEEQYF. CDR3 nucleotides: TGTGCCAGCAGGTCGGGACAGGGGGCAGAAGAGCAGTACTTC.

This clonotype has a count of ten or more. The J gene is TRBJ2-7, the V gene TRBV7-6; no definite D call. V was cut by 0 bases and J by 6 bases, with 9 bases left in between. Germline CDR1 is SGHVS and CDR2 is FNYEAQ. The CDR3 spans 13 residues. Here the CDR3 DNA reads TGTGCCAGCAGCTTAGCTCCCTCATCCGAGCAGTACTTC. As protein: CASSLAPSSEQYF. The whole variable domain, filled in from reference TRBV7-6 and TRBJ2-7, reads GAGVSQSPRYKVTKRGQDVALRCDPISGHVSLYWYRQALGQGPEFLTYFNYEAQQDKSGLPNDRFSAERPEGSISTLTIQRTEQRDSAMYRCASSLAPSSEQYFGPGTRLTVT.